This TCR beta chain stems from a study of blood T cell repertoires in COVID-19. Across the whole study: Samples of COVID-19 (acute and convalescent) were obtained from the United States, Italy and Spain.

In the original processing: Estimation of nucleated cell counts was performed using reference gene primer amplification. TCRdb's table, derived via immunoSEQ multiplex PCR, lists solely in-frame clones and lacks some. The DNA was the basis for D and trimming; V, J and clone size are from that table. The sample shows approximately 220,000 clones, about four fifths of them seen only once. Per germline, CDR1 MGHRA and CDR2 YSYEKL. This CDR3 has 15 amino acids. V lost 4 bases and J lost 5, with 15 bases in between. The specimen sequenced was peripheral blood. V and J are TRBV4-1 and TRBJ2-1; D perhaps matches TRBD1 (5 bases). This TCR was sampled from a woman in her thirties who had recovered from COVID-19. The CDR3 DNA is TGCGCCAGCAGCCGCAAATTTGGCAGGGACAATGAGCAGTTCTTC. Translating gives CASSRKFGRDNEQFF.